This TCR beta chain emerged from a study of blood T cell repertoires in COVID-19 (dated by TCRdb to the early 2020s). Concerning the study at large: Samples from collaborators originated in the United States, Italy and Spain and spanned both the acute and convalescent phases of COVID-19. The material from the prospective study consisted of cDNA or gDNA derived from T cells, B-cell-depleted T cells, or PBMCs. Subjects who had been exposed to COVID-19, were actively infected with it, or had recovered from it provided the deeply sampled blood TCRbeta repertoires that made up the dataset. The repertoires were released in a freely available public database intended as a resource for research on the immune response to SARS-CoV-2. Samples were obtained from the ongoing ImmuneRACE study (first 160 participants) and from roughly 1,300 subjects provided by 6 global collaborators. A de-identified subject ID, COVID-19 status, age in years and sex were almost always included in the sample metadata. Where available, HLA class I and class II types were taken from metadata supplied by the sample provider and were not determined by assay-based typing. General study outcomes and caveats: The amount of clinical and demographic metadata varied by source and participant and was provided uncurated.

TCRbeta CDR3 regions were amplified from genomic DNA by means of the immunoSEQ Assay, a bias-controlled multiplex PCR. The paper's data handling went like this. Within the assay, amplification of reference gene primers was used to estimate how many nucleated cells each sample contained. To quantify the absolute abundance of each unique TCRbeta CDR3 rearrangement, sequence reads were collapsed and filtered. For each sample, productive Simpson clonality was calculated as the square root of Simpson's diversity index across productive rearrangements. TCRdb limited this immuneACCESS table to in-frame rearrangements with V and J called. A share of clones is missing; checked studies link under half to unresolved V genes, and the rest is unexplained. The V and J calls and clone size are taken from that table; D and trimming were inferred from the DNA. The sample table contains around 42,000 clones; only one count was recorded for roughly 81% of them. Less than 15% of the sample is taken by the ten largest.

The CDR3 covers 17 residues, taking in both the cysteine and the phenylalanine. Solely the CDR3 DNA is kept, with 51 bases framed from the first base. CDR1 and CDR2, looked up from the germline V gene, are KGHSH and LQKENI. The junction shows trimming of 4 bases on V and 5 bases on J, plus 23 bases between the germline ends. Notes on this clone: The clone's antigen remains unknown. Base qualities are not recorded, but no much larger clone differs from it by a single base.

Whole blood was collected in K2EDTA tubes by collaborating institutions according to the institutions' own protocols. Collaborator samples were shipped for TCRbeta analysis as frozen whole blood, isolated PBMCs, or DNA extracted from either sample type. The specimen sequenced was peripheral blood. The chain employs TRBV18 and TRBJ1-1, and perhaps TRBD1 as D gene, on 5 matching bases. The sequence derives from a woman aged 70-85 years in a cohort sampled during active COVID-19. The CDR3 protein sequence reads: CASSLIRARRGGTEAFF. Here is the DNA: TGTGCCAGCTCACTCATCCGGGCACGCCGGGGGGGTACTGAAGCTTTCTTT. The reference TRBV18 and TRBJ1-1 proteins fill in what lies around the CDR3, so the full variable domain reads NAGVMQNPRHLVRRRGQEARLRCSPMKGHSHVYWYRQLPEEGLKFMVYLQKENIIDESGMPKERFSAEFPKEGPSILRIQQVVRGDSAAYFCASSLIRARRGGTEAFFGQGTRLTVV.